The sequence of this TCR beta chain was determined in a study of blood T cell repertoires in COVID-19. The wider study: The origin of the acute and convalescent COVID-19 samples was the United States, Italy and Spain. Sources were T cells, B-cell-depleted T cells, or PBMCs; the material itself was cDNA or gDNA.

In the authors' methods: It was from reference gene primer amplification that nucleated cell counts were estimated. Clones were sequenced by immunoSEQ multiplex PCR, and TCRdb holds only the in-frame ones, with some missing. The V and J calls and clone size were taken over from that table, and D and trimming were inferred from the DNA. The data show 180,000 or so clones, 82% seen once. This CDR3 is 13 amino acids long. Germline lookup yields CDR1 GTSNPN and CDR2 SVGIG (reference sequence). The J segment lost 4 bases and the V segment lost 4 bases, leaving 3 bases of the junction unmatched. The chain is built from TRBV30 and TRBJ1-4; 7 bases match TRBD1. Sequencing was performed on peripheral blood. The receptor comes from a woman between 65 and 79 years old with acute or convalescent COVID-19. The chain's CDR3 is CAWTGTVNEKLFF. The CDR3 DNA reads TGTGCCTGGACCGGGACAGTTAATGAAAAACTGTTTTTT.